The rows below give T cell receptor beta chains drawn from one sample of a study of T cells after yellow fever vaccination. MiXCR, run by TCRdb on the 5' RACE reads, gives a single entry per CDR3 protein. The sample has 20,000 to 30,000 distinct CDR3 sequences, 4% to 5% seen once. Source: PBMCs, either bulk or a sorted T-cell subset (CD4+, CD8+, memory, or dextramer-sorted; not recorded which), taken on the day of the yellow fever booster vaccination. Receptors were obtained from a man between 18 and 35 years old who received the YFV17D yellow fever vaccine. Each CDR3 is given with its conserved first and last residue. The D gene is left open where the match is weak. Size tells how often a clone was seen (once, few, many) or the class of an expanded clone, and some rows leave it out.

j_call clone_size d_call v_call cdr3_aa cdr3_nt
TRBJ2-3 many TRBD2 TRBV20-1 CSARGVLGKGRGVGRTDTQYF TGCAGTGCTAGAGGCGTTTTGGGCAAAGGACGGGGGGTGGGGCGGACAGATACGCAGTATTTT
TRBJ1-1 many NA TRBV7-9 CASSSLGRAGEAFF TGTGCCAGCAGCTCACTCGGACGCGCGGGTGAAGCTTTCTTT
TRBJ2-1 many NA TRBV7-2 CASSFGRVEQFF TGTGCCAGCAGCTTCGGACGTGTGGAGCAGTTCTTC
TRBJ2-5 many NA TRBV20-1 CSAKGPGETQYF TGCAGTGCTAAGGGGCCCGGGGAGACCCAGTACTTC
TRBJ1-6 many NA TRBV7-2 CASSLAGTPYNSPLHF TGTGCCAGCAGCTTAGCGGGGACGCCCTATAATTCACCCCTCCACTTT
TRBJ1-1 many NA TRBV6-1 CASSENWKNTEAFF TGTGCCAGCAGTGAAAATTGGAAGAACACTGAAGCTTTCTTT
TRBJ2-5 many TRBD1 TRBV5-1 CASSRRTGQETQYF TGCGCCAGCAGCAGGAGGACAGGGCAAGAGACCCAGTACTTC
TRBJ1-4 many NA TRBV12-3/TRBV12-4 CASSLAYEKLFF TGTGCCAGCAGTTTAGCGTATGAAAAACTGTTTTTT
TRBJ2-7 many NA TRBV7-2 CASSLTTSEQYF TGTGCCAGCAGCCTAACGACCTCCGAGCAGTACTTC
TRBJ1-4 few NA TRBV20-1 CSARAGDTNEKLFF TGCAGTGCAAGAGCCGGGGATACTAATGAAAAACTGTTTTTT
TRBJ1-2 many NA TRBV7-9 CASSPRGNGYTF TGTGCCAGCAGCCCGAGGGGGAACGGCTACACCTTC
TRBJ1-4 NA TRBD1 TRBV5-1 CASSDTQGAGEKLFF TGCGCCAGCAGCGATACACAGGGGGCAGGAGAAAAACTGTTTTTT
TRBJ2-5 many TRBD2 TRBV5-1 CASSDGLVGKQETQYF TGCGCCAGCAGCGACGGACTAGTAGGAAAGCAAGAGACCCAGTACTTC
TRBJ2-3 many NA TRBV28 CASSLSPWEVVVGDTQYF TGTGCCAGCAGTTTATCCCCGTGGGAGGTAGTCGTGGGCGATACGCAGTATTTT
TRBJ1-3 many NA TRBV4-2 CASSQGRGSGNTIYF TGTGCCAGCAGCCAAGGGCGAGGCTCTGGAAACACCATATATTTT
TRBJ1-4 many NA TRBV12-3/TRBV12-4 CASQGDLTNEKLFF TGTGCCAGCCAGGGAGACTTGACTAATGAAAAACTGTTTTTT
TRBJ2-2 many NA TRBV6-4 CASSEGATGELFF TGTGCCAGCAGTGAGGGGGCCACCGGGGAGCTGTTTTTT
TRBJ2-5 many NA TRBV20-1 CSASRQAIQETQYF TGCAGTGCTTCACGACAGGCGATACAAGAGACCCAGTACTTC
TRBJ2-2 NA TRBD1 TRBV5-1 CASSFTGVTGELFF TGCGCCAGCAGCTTCACAGGGGTCACCGGGGAGCTGTTTTTT
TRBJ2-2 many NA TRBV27 CASSLPTGELFF TGTGCCAGCAGTCTCCCTACCGGGGAGCTGTTTTTT
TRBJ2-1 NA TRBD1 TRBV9 CASSGLATGGGEQFF TGTGCCAGCAGCGGTCTTGCTACAGGGGGTGGTGAGCAGTTCTTC
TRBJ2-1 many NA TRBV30 CAWSVAGTHYYNEQFF TGTGCCTGGAGTGTAGCTGGGACTCACTACTACAATGAGCAGTTCTTC
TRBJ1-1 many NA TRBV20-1 CSARESLNTEAFF TGCAGTGCTAGAGAGAGCTTGAACACTGAAGCTTTCTTT
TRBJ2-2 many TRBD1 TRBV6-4 CASSDGTDTGELFF TGTGCCAGCAGTGATGGGACAGACACCGGGGAGCTGTTTTTT
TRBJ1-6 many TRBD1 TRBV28 CASSSGGFSYNSPLHF TGTGCCAGCAGTTCAGGGGGTTTCTCCTATAATTCACCCCTCCACTTT
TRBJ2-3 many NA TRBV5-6 CASSHENTQYF TGTGCCAGCAGCCACGAGAATACGCAGTATTTT
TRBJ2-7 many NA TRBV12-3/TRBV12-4 CASSSQGSYEQYF TGTGCCAGCAGTTCTCAGGGCTCCTACGAGCAGTACTTC
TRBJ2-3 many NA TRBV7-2 CASSLAYHTDTQYF TGTGCCAGCAGCTTAGCGTACCACACAGATACGCAGTATTTT
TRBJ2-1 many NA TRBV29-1 CSSWGAGGNEQFF TGCAGCTCTTGGGGGGCAGGTGGGAATGAGCAGTTCTTC
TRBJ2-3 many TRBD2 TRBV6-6 CASRRRGGETDTQYF TGTGCCAGCAGACGGCGGGGGGGCGAGACAGATACGCAGTATTTT
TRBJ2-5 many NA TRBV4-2 CASSQESGNKETQYF TGTGCCAGCAGCCAAGAATCGGGGAATAAAGAGACCCAGTACTTC
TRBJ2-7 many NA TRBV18 CASSPFGGGSSYEQYF TGTGCCAGCTCACCCTTTGGCGGGGGCAGCTCCTACGAGCAGTACTTC
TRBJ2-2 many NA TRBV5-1 CASSPMADNTGELFF TGCGCCAGCAGCCCCATGGCGGACAACACCGGGGAGCTGTTTTTT
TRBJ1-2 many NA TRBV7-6 CASSLITYGYTF TGTGCCAGCAGTTTAATCACGTATGGCTACACCTTC
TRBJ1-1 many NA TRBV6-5 CASSSVTSGNTEAFF TGTGCCAGCAGTTCCGTTACTTCGGGGAACACTGAAGCTTTCTTT
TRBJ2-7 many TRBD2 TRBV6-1 CASRLAGGHEQYF TGTGCCAGCCGACTAGCGGGGGGGCATGAGCAGTACTTC
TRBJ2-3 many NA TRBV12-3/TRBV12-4 CASSFRVGGTDTQYF TGTGCCAGCAGTTTCCGGGTGGGGGGCACAGATACGCAGTATTTT
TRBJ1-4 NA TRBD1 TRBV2 CASKLDRDEKLFF TGTGCCAGCAAGCTCGACAGGGATGAAAAACTGTTTTTT
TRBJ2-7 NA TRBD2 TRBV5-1 CASAYGGTDEQYF TGCGCCAGCGCCTACGGGGGGACCGACGAGCAGTACTTC
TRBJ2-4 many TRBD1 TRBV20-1 CSAIPIPGQGLGDKNIQYF TGCAGTGCTATCCCAATACCGGGACAGGGGCTCGGGGACAAAAACATTCAGTACTTC